This T cell receptor (beta chain) was identified in a study of cytomegalovirus exposure and HLA in healthy donors. The wider study: The use of the same platform for the approximately 130 validation repertoires and the roughly 630 first-cohort repertoires was reported by a later analysis.

As to this clone: Its antigen is not identified.

General study points: Despite most TCR sequences being rare, some public TCRs occurred in many donors.

Assay used: immunoSEQ multiplex PCR; TCRdb lists only in-frame clones, some missing. The sample consists of around 250,000 clones, 90% of them appearing once. Unmatched junction bases numbered 9, after V lost 6 bases and J lost 6 bases. Germline loops: CDR1 SEHNR, CDR2 FQNEAQ (reference sequence). The CDR3 runs 14 residues. The rearrangement links TRBV7-9 to TRBJ1-2, with TRBD1 identical over 8 bases. The specimen sequenced was PBMCs. This receptor was taken from a woman aged 18-29 years in good health and CMV-seronegative. The CDR3 protein is CASRYGQGTDGYTF. The CDR3 DNA reads as TGTGCCAGCAGGTACGGACAGGGCACGGATGGCTACACCTTC.